This TCR beta chain appears in the sequencing data of a study of cytomegalovirus exposure and HLA in healthy donors. Study-wide findings and caveats: Altogether, 170 or so TCR beta chains were recorded as cytomegalovirus-associated. Most TCR sequences were uncommon, yet certain public TCRs appeared in many donors. In presence/absence analyses, roughly uniform sequencing depth across donors was assumed.

Use of 60 Vbeta and 13 Jbeta primers characterized the PCR. Data came from immunoSEQ multiplex PCR; TCRdb stores just in-frame clones and leaves some out. Its table records just over 50,000 clones. About this clone: Its target is not known.

V gave up 4 bases and J gave up 3 bases; unmatched junction bases: 2. CDR3 size: 14 residues. CDR1 is SGHNT, CDR2 YYREEE, per germline (reference sequence). The source of this sequence is an older woman in good health and CMV-seropositive. Specimen: PBMCs. This chain uses TRBV5-4 with TRBJ2-7, with TRBD1 identical over 12 bases. The CDR3 bases are TGTGCCAGCAGCGGGACAGGGGGCAGCTACGAGCAGTACTTC. As protein: CASSGTGGSYEQYF.